Here is one T cell receptor (beta chain) with its context. These data are taken from a study of monozygotic twins with inflammatory bowel disease. For each CDR3 protein, TCRdb gives one entry from its re-call of the 5' RACE reads, without DNA. The sample table sets out roughly 150,000 distinct CDR3 sequences. CDR1 and CDR2 from the germline V gene are LGHNA and YSLEER. The CDR3 runs 13 residues. This sequence was found in a human donor with ulcerative colitis or Crohn's disease, or a healthy co-twin of an affected twin (not recorded which). Sequencing was performed on blood. The chain recombines TRBV4-3 with TRBJ2-2. CDR3 region: CASSLWGTGELFF.